The 3 T cell receptor beta chains below were found in one sample sequenced in a study of shared clonotypes between healthy human individuals. Only in-frame clones appear in the TCRdb table, and some are missing; sequencing was by immunoSEQ multiplex PCR. The table lists fewer than 2.5 million clones, roughly 93% of them singletons. The source material was naive CD4+ T cells from PBMCs. Subset indicated: CD45RA+ positively selected. The source of these receptors is a man younger than 35 in good health. Some clones in this sample may be carry-over from other donors' samples.

This chain joins TRBV28 and TRBJ2-6; a weak D match, TRBD2 (6 bases). V lost 4 bases, J lost 1 base, and 20 bases lay in between. The CDR3 covers 19 residues. CDR1 is MDHEN and CDR2 is SYDVKM in the germline V gene. Written as DNA, the CDR3 is TGTGCCAGCAGTTCTGCAGGGTTGGGGGGAAAGTCTGGGGCCAACGTCCTGACTTTC. This gives the protein CASSSAGLGGKSGANVLTF.

This chain connects TRBV20-1 to TRBJ1-2; no clear D gene. Trimming pared 3 bases from V and 8 bases from J, leaving 10 bases between. This CDR3 spans 11 amino acids. Per germline, CDR1 DFQATT and CDR2 SNEGSKA (reference sequence). Here the CDR3 DNA reads TGCAGTGCTAGGGAGCCGGGGGGCTACACCTTC. Protein: CSAREPGGYTF.

The V call is TRBV5-1, the J call TRBJ2-4; unclear D gene. The length of the CDR3 is 15 residues. Trimming shortened V by 4 bases and J by 3 bases, and 14 bases separated the two germline ends. In germline, CDR1 is SGHRS, CDR2 YFSETQ. The chain's CDR3 is CASSVSTPGKNIQYF. CDR3 sequence (DNA): TGCGCCAGCAGCGTATCGACCCCCGGCAAAAACATTCAGTACTTC. Combining the CDR3 with reference TRBV5-1 and TRBJ2-4 gives the whole variable domain KAGVTQTPRYLIKTRGQQVTLSCSPISGHRSVSWYQQTPGQGLQFLFEYFSETQRNKGNFPGRFSGRQFSNSRSEMNVSTLELGDSALYLCASSVSTPGKNIQYFGAGTRLSVL.